This T cell receptor (beta chain) was recorded in a study of PD-1 blockade in mismatch repair-deficient tumors. Across the study: All were previously treated, progressing patients with around 12 mismatch repair-deficient cancer types. Study-level findings and limits: Tumor-resident clones, often absent from pretreatment blood, expanded after pembrolizumab and then contracted.

Details on this clone: The antigen remains undetermined.

The CDR3 sequence is 16 residues long. V lost 3 bases and J 0 bases, leaving 15 bases between the germline ends. Germline values: CDR1 SGHAT, CDR2 FQNNGV. Assay used: immunoSEQ multiplex PCR; TCRdb lists only in-frame clones, some missing. Altogether about 120,000 clones are present, about 80% being singletons, with the ten largest covering 4% to 5%. The source of this sequence is an adult with mismatch repair-deficient cancer. Sequences were derived from peripheral blood, sampled approximately 14 months after starting pembrolizumab. This chain uses TRBV11-2 with TRBJ2-7; unclear D gene. The CDR3 DNA reads as TGTGCCAGCAGCTTTCGACCCGTCAAGAGCTCCTACGAGCAGTACTTC. As protein: CASSFRPVKSSYEQYF.